The present entry profiles one T cell receptor (beta chain) with its context. The data are from a study of blood T cell repertoires in COVID-19. About the research overall: Acute and convalescent COVID-19 specimens originated in the United States, Italy and Spain.

Study members were between 18 and 89 years old and lived in 25 or so US regions. Two consecutive negative NP/OP PCR tests, clearance, or resolved symptoms defined Cohort 3 recovery. TCRdb's copy holds only in-frame clones and misses some; the assay was immunoSEQ multiplex PCR. The sample has about 190,000 clones, approximately 88% seen once. From germline, CDR1 is MNHEY and CDR2 SMNVEV (reference sequence). The V segment lost 3 bases and the J segment 1 base; nucleotides outside the gene matches: 4. The length of the CDR3 is 17 residues. This clonotype originated in a woman under 40 who had recovered from COVID-19. This rearrangement joins TRBV27 to TRBJ1-6; 9 bases fit TRBD1. Sequencing used PBMCs or T cells enriched from blood (not recorded which). CDR3 DNA sequence: TGTGCCAGCAGTTTGGGGGACAGGGTGTCCTATAATTCACCCCTCCACTTT. This translates into CASSLGDRVSYNSPLHF.